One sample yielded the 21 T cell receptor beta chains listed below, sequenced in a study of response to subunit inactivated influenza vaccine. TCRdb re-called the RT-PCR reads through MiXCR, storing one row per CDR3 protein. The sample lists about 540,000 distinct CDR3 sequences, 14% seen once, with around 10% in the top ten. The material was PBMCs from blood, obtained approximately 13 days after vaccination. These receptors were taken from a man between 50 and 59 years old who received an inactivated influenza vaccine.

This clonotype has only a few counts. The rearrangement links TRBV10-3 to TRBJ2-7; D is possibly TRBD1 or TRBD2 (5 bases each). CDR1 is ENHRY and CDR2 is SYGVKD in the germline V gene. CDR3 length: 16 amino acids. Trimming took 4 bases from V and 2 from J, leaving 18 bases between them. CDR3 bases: TGTGCCATCAGTGGTCGGGACCCTCGAGGAACCTACGAGCAGTACTTC. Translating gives CAISGRDPRGTYEQYF.

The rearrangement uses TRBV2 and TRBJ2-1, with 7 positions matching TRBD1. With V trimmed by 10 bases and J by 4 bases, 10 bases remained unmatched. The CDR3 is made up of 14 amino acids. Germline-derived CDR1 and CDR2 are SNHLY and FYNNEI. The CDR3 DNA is TGTGCCACCCAAAAGGGGGCGGCTTACAATGAGCAGTTCTTC. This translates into CATQKGAAYNEQFF. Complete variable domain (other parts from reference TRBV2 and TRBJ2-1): EPEVTQTPSHQVTQMGQEVILRCVPISNHLYFYWYRQILGQKVEFLVSFYNNEISEKSEIFDDQFSVERPDGSNFTLKIRSTKLEDSAMYFCATQKGAAYNEQFFGPGTRLTVL.

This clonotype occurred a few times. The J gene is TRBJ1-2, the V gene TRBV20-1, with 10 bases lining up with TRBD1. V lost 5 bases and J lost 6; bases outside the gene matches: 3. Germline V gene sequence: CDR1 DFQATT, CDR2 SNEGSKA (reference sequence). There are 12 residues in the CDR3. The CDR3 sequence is CSAGQGGDGYTF. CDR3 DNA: TGCAGTGCTGGACAGGGGGGGGATGGCTACACCTTC.

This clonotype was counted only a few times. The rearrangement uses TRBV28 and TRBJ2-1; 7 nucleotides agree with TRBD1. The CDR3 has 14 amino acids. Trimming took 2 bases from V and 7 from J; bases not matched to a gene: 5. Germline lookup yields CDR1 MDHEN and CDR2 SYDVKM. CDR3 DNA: TGTGCCAGCAGTTTAGGGACAGTTTTAAATGAGCAGTTCTTC. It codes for CASSLGTVLNEQFF.

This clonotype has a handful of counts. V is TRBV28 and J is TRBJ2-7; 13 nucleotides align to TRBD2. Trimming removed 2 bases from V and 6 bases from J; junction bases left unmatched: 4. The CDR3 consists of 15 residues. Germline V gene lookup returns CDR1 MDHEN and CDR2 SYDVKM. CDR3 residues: CASSLSRTSGSEQYF. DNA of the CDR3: TGTGCCAGCAGTTTAAGTCGGACTAGCGGGAGCGAGCAGTACTTC.

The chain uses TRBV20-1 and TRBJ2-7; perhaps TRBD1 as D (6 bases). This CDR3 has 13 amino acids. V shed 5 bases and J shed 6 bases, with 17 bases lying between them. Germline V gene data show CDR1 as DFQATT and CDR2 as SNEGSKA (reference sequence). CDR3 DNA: TGCAGTGCTCGTTCTCAGTGGGGGCCCGAGCAGTACTTC. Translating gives CSARSQWGPEQYF.

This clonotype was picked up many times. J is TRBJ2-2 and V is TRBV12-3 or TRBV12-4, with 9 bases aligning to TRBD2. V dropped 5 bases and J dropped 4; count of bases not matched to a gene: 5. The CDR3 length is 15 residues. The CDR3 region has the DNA TGTGCCAGCAGTCTGAGCGGGGGGCGCACCGGGGAGCTGTTTTTT. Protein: CASSLSGGRTGELFF.

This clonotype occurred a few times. The CDR3 coding sequence is TGTGCCAGCAGCTTATTCTCAATCGGCACAGATACGCAGTATTTT. It specifies CASSLFSIGTDTQYF. The J gene is TRBJ2-3, the V gene TRBV7-2; unclear D gene. CDR3 length: 15 residues. The germline V and J ends were trimmed by 2 bases and 1 base, with 10 bases remaining between them. The germline V gene encodes CDR1 SGHTA and CDR2 FQGNSA.

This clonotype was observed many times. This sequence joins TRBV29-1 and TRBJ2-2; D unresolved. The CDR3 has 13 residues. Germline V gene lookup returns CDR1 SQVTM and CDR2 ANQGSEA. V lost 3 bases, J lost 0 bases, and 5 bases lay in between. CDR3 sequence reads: CSVDRTNTGELFF. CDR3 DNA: TGCAGCGTTGACAGGACGAACACCGGGGAGCTGTTTTTT.

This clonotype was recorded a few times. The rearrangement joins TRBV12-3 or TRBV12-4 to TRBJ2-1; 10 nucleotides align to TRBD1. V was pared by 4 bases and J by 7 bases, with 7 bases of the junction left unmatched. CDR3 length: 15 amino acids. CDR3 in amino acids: CASSSDRGKGNEQFF. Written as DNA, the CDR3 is TGTGCCAGCAGTTCGGACAGGGGGAAGGGGAATGAGCAGTTCTTC.

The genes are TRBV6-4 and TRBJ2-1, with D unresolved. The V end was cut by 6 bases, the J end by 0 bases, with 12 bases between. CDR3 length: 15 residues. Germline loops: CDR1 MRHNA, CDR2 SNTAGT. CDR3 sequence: CASSQEESSYNEQFF. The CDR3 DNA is TGTGCCAGCAGCCAAGAGGAGAGCTCCTACAATGAGCAGTTCTTC.

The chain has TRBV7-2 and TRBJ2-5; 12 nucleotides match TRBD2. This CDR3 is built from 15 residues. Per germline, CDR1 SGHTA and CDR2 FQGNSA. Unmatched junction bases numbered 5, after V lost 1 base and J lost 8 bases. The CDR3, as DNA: TGTGCCAGCAGCTTAGAACTAGCGGGGGGACGTACCCAGTACTTC. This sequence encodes CASSLELAGGRTQYF.

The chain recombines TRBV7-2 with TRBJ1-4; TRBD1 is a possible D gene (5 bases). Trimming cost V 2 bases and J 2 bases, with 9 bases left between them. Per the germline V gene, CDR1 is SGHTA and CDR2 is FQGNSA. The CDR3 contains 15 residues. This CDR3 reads CASSLRAGTNEKLFF. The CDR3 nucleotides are TGTGCCAGCAGCTTAAGGGCAGGGACTAATGAAAAACTGTTTTTT.

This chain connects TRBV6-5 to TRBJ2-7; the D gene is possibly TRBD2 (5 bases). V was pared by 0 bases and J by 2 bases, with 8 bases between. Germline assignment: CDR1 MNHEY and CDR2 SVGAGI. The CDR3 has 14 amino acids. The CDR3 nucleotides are TGTGCCAGCAGTTACTCCCCGGGGACCTACGAGCAGTACTTC. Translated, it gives CASSYSPGTYEQYF.

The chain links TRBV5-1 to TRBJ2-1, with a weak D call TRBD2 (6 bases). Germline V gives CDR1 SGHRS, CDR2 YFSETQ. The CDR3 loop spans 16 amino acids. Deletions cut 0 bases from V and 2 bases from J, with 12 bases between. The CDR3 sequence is CASSLGGEPTYNEQFF. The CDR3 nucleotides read TGCGCCAGCAGCTTGGGGGGGGAACCCACCTACAATGAGCAGTTCTTC.

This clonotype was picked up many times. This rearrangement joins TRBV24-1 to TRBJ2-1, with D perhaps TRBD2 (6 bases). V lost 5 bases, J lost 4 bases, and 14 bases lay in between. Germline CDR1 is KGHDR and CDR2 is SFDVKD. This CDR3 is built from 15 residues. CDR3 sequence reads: CATSAGTPVYNEQFF. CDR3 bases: TGTGCCACCAGTGCCGGGACTCCGGTATACAATGAGCAGTTCTTC.

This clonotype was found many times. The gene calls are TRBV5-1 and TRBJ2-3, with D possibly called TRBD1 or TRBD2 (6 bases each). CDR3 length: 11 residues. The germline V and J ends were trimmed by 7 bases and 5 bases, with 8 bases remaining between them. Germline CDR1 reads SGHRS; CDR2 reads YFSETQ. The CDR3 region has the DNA TGCGCCAGCGGGGGGCGAGATACGCAGTATTTT. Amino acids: CASGGRDTQYF.

The CDR3 sequence: CASSSGTVTAEQYF. The CDR3 nucleotides read TGTGCCAGCAGCTCCGGGACAGTAACAGCCGAGCAGTACTTC. The chain has TRBV5-6 and TRBJ2-7; TRBD1 matches at 7 bases. The V segment lost 3 bases and the J segment 6 bases; nucleotides outside the gene matches: 9. This CDR3 is built from 14 residues. The germline V gene has CDR1 SGHDT and CDR2 YYEEEE. Combining the CDR3 with reference TRBV5-6 and TRBJ2-7 gives the whole variable domain DAGVTQSPTHLIKTRGQQVTLRCSPKSGHDTVSWYQQALGQGPQFIFQYYEEEERQRGNFPDRFSGHQFPNYSSELNVNALLLGDSALYLCASSSGTVTAEQYFGPGTRLTVT.

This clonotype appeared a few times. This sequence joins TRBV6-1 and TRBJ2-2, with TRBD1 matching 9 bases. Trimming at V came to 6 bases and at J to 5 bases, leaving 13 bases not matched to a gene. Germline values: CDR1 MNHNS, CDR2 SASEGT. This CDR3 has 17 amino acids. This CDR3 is CASSAPWGQGNTGELFF. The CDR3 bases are TGTGCCAGCAGCGCTCCTTGGGGACAGGGTAATACCGGGGAGCTGTTTTTT.

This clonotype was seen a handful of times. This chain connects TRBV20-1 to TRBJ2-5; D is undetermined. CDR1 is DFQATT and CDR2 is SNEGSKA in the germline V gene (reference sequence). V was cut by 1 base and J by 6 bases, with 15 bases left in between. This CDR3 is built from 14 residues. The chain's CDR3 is CSARARIALKTQYF. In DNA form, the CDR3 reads TGCAGTGCTAGAGCCCGGATAGCACTAAAGACCCAGTACTTC.

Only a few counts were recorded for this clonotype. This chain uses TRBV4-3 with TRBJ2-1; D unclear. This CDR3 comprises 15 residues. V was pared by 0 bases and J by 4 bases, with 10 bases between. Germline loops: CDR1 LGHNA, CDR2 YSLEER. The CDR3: CASSQERWGYNEQFF. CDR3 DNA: TGCGCCAGCAGCCAAGAAAGGTGGGGATACAATGAGCAGTTCTTC.